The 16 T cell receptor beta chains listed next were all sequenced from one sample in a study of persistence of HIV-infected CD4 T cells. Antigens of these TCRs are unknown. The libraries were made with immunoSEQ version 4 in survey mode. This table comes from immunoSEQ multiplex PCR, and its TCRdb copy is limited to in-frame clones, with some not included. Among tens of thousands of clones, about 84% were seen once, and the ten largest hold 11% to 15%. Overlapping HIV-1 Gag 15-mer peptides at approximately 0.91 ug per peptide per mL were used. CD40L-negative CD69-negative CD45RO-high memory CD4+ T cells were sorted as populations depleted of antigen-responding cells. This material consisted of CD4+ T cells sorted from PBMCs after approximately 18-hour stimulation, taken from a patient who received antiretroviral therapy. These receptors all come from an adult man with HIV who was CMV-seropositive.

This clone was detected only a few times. The CDR3 sequence: CSGRQGPNYGYTF. In DNA form, the CDR3 reads TGCAGCGGACGACAGGGACCTAACTATGGCTACACCTTC. The V and J genes are TRBV29-1 and TRBJ1-2; 7 nucleotides line up with TRBD1. The trim removed 7 bases at V and 0 bases at J, leaving 5 bases unmatched. In germline, CDR1 is SQVTM, CDR2 ANQGSEA. This CDR3 has 13 residues.

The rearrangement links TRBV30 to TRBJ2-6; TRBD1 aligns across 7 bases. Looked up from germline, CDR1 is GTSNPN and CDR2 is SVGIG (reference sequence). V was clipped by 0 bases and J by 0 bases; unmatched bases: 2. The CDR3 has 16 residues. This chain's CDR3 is CAWSVRQGSGANVLTF. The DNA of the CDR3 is TGTGCCTGGAGTGTACGACAGGGCTCTGGGGCCAACGTCCTGACTTTC.

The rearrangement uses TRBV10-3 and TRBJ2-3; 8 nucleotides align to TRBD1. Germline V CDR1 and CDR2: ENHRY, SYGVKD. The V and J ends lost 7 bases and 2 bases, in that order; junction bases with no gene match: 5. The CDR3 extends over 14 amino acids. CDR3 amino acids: CAIKDRVYTDTQYF. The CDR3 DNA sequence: TGTGCCATCAAGGACAGGGTATACACAGATACGCAGTATTTT.

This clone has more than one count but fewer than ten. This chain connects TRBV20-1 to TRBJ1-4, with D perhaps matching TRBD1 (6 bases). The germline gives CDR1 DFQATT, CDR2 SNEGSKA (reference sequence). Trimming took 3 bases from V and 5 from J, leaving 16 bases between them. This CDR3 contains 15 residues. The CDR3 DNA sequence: TGCAGTGCTAGTGGGGGGCTGCTACAAAATGAAAAACTGTTTTTT. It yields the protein CSASGGLLQNEKLFF.

The CDR3 loop reads CASSPNPGNTIYF. DNA for the CDR3: TGTGCCAGCAGCCCGAATCCTGGAAACACCATATATTTT. This chain links TRBV5-5 with TRBJ1-3; D is ambiguous. Trimming took 4 bases from V and 2 from J, leaving 7 bases between them. The V gene's germline CDR1 is SGHKS and CDR2 YYEKEE (reference sequence). The CDR3 consists of 13 residues.

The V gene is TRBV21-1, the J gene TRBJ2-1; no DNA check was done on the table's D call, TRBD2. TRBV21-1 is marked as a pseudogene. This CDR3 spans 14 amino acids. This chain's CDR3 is CASSALSPYNEQFF. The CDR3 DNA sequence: TGTGCCAGCAGCGCGCTCTCTCCTTACAATGAGCAGTTCTTC.

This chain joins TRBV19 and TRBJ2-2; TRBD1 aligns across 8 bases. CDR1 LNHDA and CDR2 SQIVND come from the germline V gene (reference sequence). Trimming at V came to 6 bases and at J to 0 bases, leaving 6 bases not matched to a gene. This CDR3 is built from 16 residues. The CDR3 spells CASSRRTGTNTGELFF. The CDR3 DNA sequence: TGTGCCAGTAGCAGAAGGACAGGGACGAACACCGGGGAGCTGTTTTTT.

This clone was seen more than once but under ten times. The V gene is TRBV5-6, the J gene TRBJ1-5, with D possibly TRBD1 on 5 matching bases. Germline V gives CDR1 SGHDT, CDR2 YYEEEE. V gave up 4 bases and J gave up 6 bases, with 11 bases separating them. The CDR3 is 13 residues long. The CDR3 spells CASSPGGGQPQHF. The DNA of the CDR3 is TGTGCCAGCAGCCCGGGGGGAGGTCAGCCCCAGCATTTT.

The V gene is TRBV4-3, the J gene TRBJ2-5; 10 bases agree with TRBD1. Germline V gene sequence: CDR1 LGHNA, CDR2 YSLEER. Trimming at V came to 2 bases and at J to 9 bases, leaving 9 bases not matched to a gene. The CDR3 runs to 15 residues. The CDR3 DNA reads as TGCGCCAGCAGCCAATCGACAGGGGGCCCGGTGGCCCAGTACTTC. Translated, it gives CASSQSTGGPVAQYF.

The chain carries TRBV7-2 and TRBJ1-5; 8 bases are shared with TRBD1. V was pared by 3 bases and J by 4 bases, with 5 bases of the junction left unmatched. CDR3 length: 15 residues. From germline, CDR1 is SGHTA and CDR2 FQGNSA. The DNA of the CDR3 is TGTGCCAGCAGCTTGGAAGGGACAGGAAATCAGCCCCAGCATTTT. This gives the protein CASSLEGTGNQPQHF. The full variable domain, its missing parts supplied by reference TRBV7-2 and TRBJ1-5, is GAGVSQSPSNKVTEKGKDVELRCDPISGHTALYWYRQSLGQGLEFLIYFQGNSAPDKSGLPSDRFSAERTGGSVSTLTIQRTQQEDSAVYLCASSLEGTGNQPQHFGDGTRLSIL.

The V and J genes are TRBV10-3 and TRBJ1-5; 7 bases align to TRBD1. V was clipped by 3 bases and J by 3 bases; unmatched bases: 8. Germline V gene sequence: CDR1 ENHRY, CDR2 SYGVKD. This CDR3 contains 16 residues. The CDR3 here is CAISDRGTVNNQPQHF. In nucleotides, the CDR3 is TGTGCCATCAGTGATCGGGGGACAGTAAACAATCAGCCCCAGCATTTT.

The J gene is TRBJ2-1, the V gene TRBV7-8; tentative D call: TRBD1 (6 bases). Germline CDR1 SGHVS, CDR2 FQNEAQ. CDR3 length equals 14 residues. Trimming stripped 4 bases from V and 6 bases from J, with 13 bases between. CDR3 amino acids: CASSSRDTLNEQFF. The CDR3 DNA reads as TGTGCCAGCAGCTCTCGGGACACCCTCAATGAGCAGTTCTTC. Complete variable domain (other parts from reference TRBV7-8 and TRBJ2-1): GAGVSQSPRYKVAKRGQDVALRCDPISGHVSLFWYQQALGQGPEFLTYFQNEAQLDKSGLPSDRFFAERPEGSVSTLKIQRTQQEDSAVYLCASSSRDTLNEQFFGPGTRLTVL.

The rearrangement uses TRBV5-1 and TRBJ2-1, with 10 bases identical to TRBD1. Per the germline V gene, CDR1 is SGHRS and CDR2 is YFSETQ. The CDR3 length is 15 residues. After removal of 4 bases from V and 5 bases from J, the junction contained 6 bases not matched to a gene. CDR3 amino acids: CASSARQGADNEQFF. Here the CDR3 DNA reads TGCGCCAGCAGCGCCCGACAGGGGGCGGACAATGAGCAGTTCTTC.

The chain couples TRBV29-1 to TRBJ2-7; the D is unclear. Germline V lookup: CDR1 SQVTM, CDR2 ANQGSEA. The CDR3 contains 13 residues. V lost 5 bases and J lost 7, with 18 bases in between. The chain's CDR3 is CSVLPVGRGEQYF. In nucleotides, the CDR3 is TGCAGCGTTTTGCCTGTCGGCAGAGGAGAGCAGTACTTC.

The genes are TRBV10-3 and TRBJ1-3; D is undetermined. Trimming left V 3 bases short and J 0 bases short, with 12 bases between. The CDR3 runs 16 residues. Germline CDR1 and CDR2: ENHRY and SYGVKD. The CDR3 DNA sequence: TGTGCCATCAGTGATGCTGACCGGTACTCTGGAAACACCATATATTTT. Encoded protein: CAISDADRYSGNTIYF.

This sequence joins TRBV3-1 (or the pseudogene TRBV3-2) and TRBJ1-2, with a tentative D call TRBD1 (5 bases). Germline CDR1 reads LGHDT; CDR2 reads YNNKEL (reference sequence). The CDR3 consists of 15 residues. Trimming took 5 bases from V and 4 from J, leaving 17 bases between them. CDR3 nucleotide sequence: TGTGCCAGCAGCGACTCCCGGCCAAGGGGCTATGGCTACACCTTC. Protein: CASSDSRPRGYGYTF.